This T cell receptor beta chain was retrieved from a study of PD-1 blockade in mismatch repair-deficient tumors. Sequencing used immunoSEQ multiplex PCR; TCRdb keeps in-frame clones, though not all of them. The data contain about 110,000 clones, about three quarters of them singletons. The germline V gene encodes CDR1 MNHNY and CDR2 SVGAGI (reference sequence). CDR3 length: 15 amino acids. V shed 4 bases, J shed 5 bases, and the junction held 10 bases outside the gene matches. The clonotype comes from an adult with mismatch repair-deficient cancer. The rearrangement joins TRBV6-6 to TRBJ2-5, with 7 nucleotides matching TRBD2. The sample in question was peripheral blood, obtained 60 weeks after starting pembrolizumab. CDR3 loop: CASSLGSGLRETQYF. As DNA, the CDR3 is TGTGCCAGCAGTTTGGGTAGCGGGCTTCGGGAGACCCAGTACTTC.